The 17 T cell receptor beta chains below were found in one sample sequenced in a study of blood T cell repertoires in COVID-19. Repertoires were generated with immunoSEQ multiplex PCR, while TCRdb's copy carries only in-frame clones and drops some. The sample includes more than 85,000 clones, 70% to 85% of them seen just once. Material for sequencing was peripheral blood. These receptors were collected from an elderly woman with active or convalescent COVID-19.

Only a few counts were recorded for this clone. The rearrangement joins TRBV7-2 to TRBJ2-7; D is possibly TRBD2 (6 bases). Germline V lookup: CDR1 SGHTA, CDR2 FQGNSA. The CDR3 covers 12 residues. Trimming cost V 5 bases and J 6 bases, with 11 bases left between them. The CDR3 DNA sequence: TGTGCCAGCAGCCCCACGACTAGCGAGCAGTACTTC. Translated: CASSPTTSEQYF.

This clone has only one observation. The genes are TRBV12-3 or TRBV12-4 and TRBJ2-5; TRBD1 agrees at 9 bases. This CDR3 contains 13 residues. Germline trimming cut 6 bases from V and 7 bases from J; bases unmatched to any gene: 6. Written as DNA, the CDR3 is TGTGCCAGCAGAAGGGGACAGGGAGGGACCCAGTACTTC. The encoded protein is CASRRGQGGTQYF.

The chain joins TRBV9 to TRBJ2-7; 10 nucleotides align to TRBD1. Germline V gene sequence: CDR1 SGDLS, CDR2 YYNGEE. The CDR3 has 14 residues. V gave up 7 bases and J gave up 1 base; unmatched junction bases: 5. CDR3 amino acids: CASGKGQGSYEQYF. For the CDR3, the DNA is TGTGCCAGCGGAAAGGGACAGGGGTCCTACGAGCAGTACTTC.

V gene TRBV6-4 combines with J gene TRBJ1-1, with 12 positions matching TRBD1. Trimming removed 3 bases from V and 2 bases from J; junction bases left unmatched: 1. There are 15 residues in the CDR3. Germline V gene data show CDR1 as MRHNA and CDR2 as SNTAGT. The CDR3 spells CASSEGQGANTEAFF. In nucleotides, the CDR3 is TGTGCCAGCAGTGAGGGACAGGGGGCCAACACTGAAGCTTTCTTT.

V gene TRBV2 combines with J gene TRBJ1-1; D remains ambiguous. V shed 6 bases and J shed 4 bases, with 12 bases lying between them. Germline V lookup: CDR1 SNHLY, CDR2 FYNNEI. This CDR3 comprises 13 residues. The chain's CDR3 is CASSDGRATEAFF. The DNA for the CDR3 is TGTGCCAGCAGCGACGGGAGAGCCACTGAAGCTTTCTTT.

V and J are TRBV20-1 and TRBJ2-1; possible D gene TRBD1, 5 bases. The length of the CDR3 is 11 residues. Trimming pared 6 bases from V and 13 bases from J, leaving 16 bases between. Per the germline V gene, CDR1 is DFQATT and CDR2 is SNEGSKA (reference sequence). The CDR3, as DNA: TGCAGTGCACAGGACCCGCCAAGTCAGTTCTTC. Protein product: CSAQDPPSQFF.

The gene calls are TRBV5-1 and TRBJ2-7; D may be TRBD2 (5 bases). Germline V gene lookup returns CDR1 SGHRS and CDR2 YFSETQ. This CDR3 is built from 12 residues. V was pared by 0 bases and J by 7 bases, with 8 bases between. The CDR3 spells CASSLESGEQYF. The CDR3 nucleotides are TGCGCCAGCAGCTTGGAATCGGGAGAGCAGTACTTC.

The chain has TRBV19 and TRBJ1-2, with 9 positions matching TRBD1. The CDR3 has 15 amino acids. The V gene end was trimmed by 5 bases and the J gene end by 3 bases; junction bases not matched to a gene: 7. CDR1 and CDR2 from the germline V gene are LNHDA and SQIVND (reference sequence). CDR3 loop: CASSSRTGEDYGYTF. In nucleotides, the CDR3 is TGTGCCAGTAGTTCCAGGACAGGGGAGGACTATGGCTACACCTTC. Filled out from reference TRBV19 and TRBJ1-2, the complete variable domain reads DGGITQSPKYLFRKEGQNVTLSCEQNLNHDAMYWYRQDPGQGLRLIYYSQIVNDFQKGDIAEGYSVSREKKESFPLTVTSAQKNPTAFYLCASSSRTGEDYGYTFGSGTRLTVV.

This clone has only one observation. The chain joins TRBV9 to TRBJ2-7; 9 bases are shared with TRBD1. V lost 3 bases to trimming and J lost 6 bases; unmatched junction nucleotides: 10. Looked up from germline, CDR1 is SGDLS and CDR2 is YYNGEE. CDR3 length: 15 residues. The CDR3 is CASSAGRTGVGEQYF. CDR3 in DNA: TGTGCCAGCAGCGCGGGACGGACAGGGGTTGGCGAGCAGTACTTC.

This sequence joins TRBV7-9 and TRBJ1-2, with 9 bases aligning to TRBD1. V trimming: 5 bases; J trimming: 3 bases; junction bases outside the gene matches: 7. The CDR3 runs to 15 residues. The germline CDR1 and CDR2 sequences are SEHNR and FQNEAQ (reference sequence). This CDR3 is CASSRWTGDYYGYTF. Here the CDR3 DNA reads TGTGCCAGCAGCCGCTGGACAGGGGATTACTATGGCTACACCTTC. Filled out from reference TRBV7-9 and TRBJ1-2, the complete variable domain reads DTGVSQNPRHKITKRGQNVTFRCDPISEHNRLYWYRQTLGQGPEFLTYFQNEAQLEKSRLLSDRFSAERPKGSFSTLEIQRTEQGDSAMYLCASSRWTGDYYGYTFGSGTRLTVV.

V usage is TRBV28 and J usage is TRBJ2-7; no firm D call. V lost 7 bases, J lost 0 bases, and 16 bases lay in between. Germline CDR1 MDHEN, CDR2 SYDVKM. This CDR3 contains 15 residues. The CDR3 region is CASIPRGFSSYEQYF. CDR3 sequence (DNA): TGTGCCAGCATCCCCCGCGGTTTTAGCTCCTACGAGCAGTACTTC.

The chain combines TRBV5-1 with TRBJ2-7; D unresolved. CDR3 size: 12 residues. V was trimmed by 5 bases and J by 2 bases, leaving 8 bases between them. Germline loops: CDR1 SGHRS, CDR2 YFSETQ. CDR3 in DNA: TGCGCCAGCAGTGGTGAGGCCTACGAGCAGTACTTC. Amino acids: CASSGEAYEQYF.

The chain joins TRBV9 to TRBJ1-1; TRBD1 is a possible D gene (6 bases). CDR1 SGDLS and CDR2 YYNGEE come from the germline V gene. The V end was cut by 0 bases, the J end by 6 bases, with 18 bases between. The CDR3 is made up of 16 amino acids. The CDR3 DNA reads TGTGCCAGCAGCGTAGACAAGAACGGGGGGCACGCTGAAGCTTTCTTT. Translation gives CASSVDKNGGHAEAFF.

The table lists this clone with a few counts. The chain is built from TRBV4-2 and TRBJ1-4, with D possibly being TRBD1 (6 bases). Trimming removed 0 bases from V and 3 bases from J, with 14 bases in between. The CDR3 is 17 residues long. Germline V gene sequence: CDR1 LGHNA, CDR2 YNFKEQ. The DNA for the CDR3 is TGTGCCAGCAGCCAAGATAGGGAGGGGGGCGCTAATGAAAAACTGTTTTTT. Protein: CASSQDREGGANEKLFF.

The chain recombines TRBV7-9 with TRBJ1-2; D call uncertain. Germline CDR1 reads SEHNR; CDR2 reads FQNEAQ (reference sequence). The V and J ends lost 5 bases and 0 bases respectively, with 16 bases between them. This CDR3 is 16 amino acids long. CDR3 nucleotide sequence: TGTGCCAGCAGCCTGGGCCCTGTAGGTCCTAACTATGGCTACACCTTC. Its translation is CASSLGPVGPNYGYTF.

DNA of the CDR3: TGTGCCAGTAGCGGACGAGGGACAGCCCCCTTGACCGGGGAGCTGTTTTTT. It encodes CASSGRGTAPLTGELFF. The genes are TRBV19 and TRBJ2-2, with 7 bases that match TRBD1. The CDR3 is made up of 17 amino acids. CDR1 is LNHDA and CDR2 is SQIVND in the germline V gene (reference sequence). The ends lost 6 bases at V and 5 bases at J; junction bases unmatched: 15.

In regard to this clone: Other DNA sequences in this sample translate to the same CDR3. The gene calls are TRBV12-3 or TRBV12-4 and TRBJ1-2, with D possibly TRBD1 on 5 matching bases. The V end was cut by 3 bases, the J end by 4 bases, with 9 bases between. The CDR3 has 13 amino acids. CDR3 DNA sequence: TGTGCCAGCAGTTTGGGTCAGGGCTATGGCTACACCTTC. This gives the protein CASSLGQGYGYTF.